One and the same sample provided the 27 T cell receptor beta chains below, sequenced in a study of blood T cell repertoires in COVID-19. Measured with immunoSEQ multiplex PCR; TCRdb has only the in-frame clones, and not every one. The sample has roughly 300,000 clones, 87% seen once. The sample taken for sequencing was PBMCs or T cells enriched from blood (not recorded which). The receptors stem from a woman in her thirties who had recovered from COVID-19.

This clone has a single count. The chain links TRBV5-1 to TRBJ1-3; D gene ambiguous. This CDR3 has 17 amino acids. V was shortened by 0 bases and J by 0 bases, with 13 bases between the two germline ends. Germline CDR1 is SGHRS and CDR2 is YFSETQ. The CDR3 DNA reads as TGCGCCAGCAGCTTGGTGCCCACCCGGGTCTCTGGAAACACCATATATTTT. Its protein is CASSLVPTRVSGNTIYF.

This chain uses TRBV5-1 with TRBJ2-5, with 7 positions matching TRBD1. This CDR3 comprises 15 residues. The trim removed 2 bases at V and 4 bases at J, leaving 8 bases unmatched. Germline V gives CDR1 SGHRS, CDR2 YFSETQ. CDR3 sequence: CASSFGRQGSETQYF. The CDR3 region has the DNA TGCGCCAGCAGCTTTGGGAGACAGGGATCAGAGACCCAGTACTTC.

This chain connects TRBV29-1 to TRBJ1-1, with TRBD1 identical over 8 bases. Germline V gene sequence: CDR1 SQVTM, CDR2 ANQGSEA. The V and J ends lost 0 bases and 4 bases, in that order; junction bases with no gene match: 7. The CDR3 has 15 residues. CDR3 sequence reads: CSVEDHQGASTEAFF. The CDR3, as DNA: TGCAGCGTTGAAGATCACCAGGGGGCGAGCACTGAAGCTTTCTTT.

This clone came up a few times. This chain uses TRBV30 with TRBJ2-3; 9 positions agree with TRBD1. V lost 1 base, J lost 4 bases, and 3 bases stayed unmatched. This CDR3 has 14 residues. Germline CDR1 reads GTSNPN; CDR2 reads SVGIG (reference sequence). The CDR3 sequence: CAWSGGTGPDTQYF. The CDR3 region has the DNA TGTGCCTGGAGTGGTGGGACAGGGCCAGATACGCAGTATTTT.

This clone has just a few counts. The chain joins TRBV6-2 or TRBV6-3 to TRBJ1-2, with 9 bases identical to TRBD1. This CDR3 spans 16 amino acids. Germline CDR1 reads MNHEY; CDR2 reads SVGEGT. Trimming took 8 bases from V and 8 from J; bases not matched to a gene: 18. CDR3 in amino acids: CASRLTGTGSLGGYTF. The DNA of the CDR3 is TGTGCCAGCCGCCTAACCGGGACAGGGAGCCTAGGAGGCTACACCTTC.

The J gene is TRBJ2-7, the V gene TRBV3-1 (or the pseudogene TRBV3-2), with TRBD2 matching over 8 bases. CDR1 is LGHDT and CDR2 is YNNKEL in the germline V gene (reference sequence). The trim removed 4 bases at V and 9 bases at J, leaving 11 bases unmatched. This CDR3 is 14 amino acids long. The CDR3 sequence is CASSPASGGHVQYF. CDR3 sequence (DNA): TGTGCCAGCAGCCCCGCCTCGGGGGGGCACGTGCAGTACTTC.

Points on this clone: Different DNA sequences within this sample yield the same CDR3. J is TRBJ2-7 and V is TRBV29-1, with D possibly being TRBD1 (5 bases). V was trimmed by 4 bases and J by 0 bases, leaving 10 bases between them. The germline V gene has CDR1 SQVTM and CDR2 ANQGSEA. This CDR3 is 13 amino acids long. Here the CDR3 reads CSVVQGPSYEQYF. The CDR3 DNA is TGCAGCGTTGTTCAGGGTCCCTCCTACGAGCAGTACTTC.

This clone was seen just once. This rearrangement joins TRBV2 to TRBJ1-1; unclear D gene. The V gene lost 6 bases and the J gene lost 2 bases, with 13 bases spanning the gap. The germline gives CDR1 SNHLY, CDR2 FYNNEI. This CDR3 has 14 residues. The CDR3 loop is CASSATMTNTEAFF. CDR3 bases: TGTGCCAGCAGCGCGACTATGACTAACACTGAAGCTTTCTTT.

The chain is built from TRBV19 and TRBJ2-4; possibly TRBD1 for D (6 bases). V shed 6 bases and J shed 0 bases, with 15 bases lying between them. Germline values: CDR1 LNHDA, CDR2 SQIVND (reference sequence). The CDR3 runs 16 residues. CDR3 region: CASRKPGDTAKNIQYF. As DNA, the CDR3 is TGTGCCAGTAGGAAGCCAGGGGATACAGCCAAAAACATTCAGTACTTC. The whole variable domain, remainder taken from reference TRBV19 and TRBJ2-4, is DGGITQSPKYLFRKEGQNVTLSCEQNLNHDAMYWYRQDPGQGLRLIYYSQIVNDFQKGDIAEGYSVSREKKESFPLTVTSAQKNPTAFYLCASRKPGDTAKNIQYFGAGTRLSVL.

This chain joins TRBV7-8 and TRBJ1-5, with 7 positions matching TRBD1. The CDR3 covers 15 residues. Germline assignment: CDR1 SGHVS and CDR2 FQNEAQ. The junction had 3 bases not matched to a gene; V was cut back by 4 bases and J by 0 bases. In DNA form, the CDR3 reads TGTGCCAGCAGCTCCGGGACAGCTAGCAATCAGCCCCAGCATTTT. Its protein product is CASSSGTASNQPQHF.

The chain employs TRBV29-1 and TRBJ1-1, with 8 bases aligning to TRBD1. The V and J ends lost 4 bases and 4 bases, in that order; junction bases with no gene match: 5. In germline, CDR1 is SQVTM, CDR2 ANQGSEA. The CDR3 runs 13 residues. The CDR3 here is CSVGVTGGTEAFF. The CDR3 DNA reads TGCAGCGTTGGCGTCACAGGGGGCACTGAAGCTTTCTTT.

The chain carries TRBV29-1 and TRBJ1-3, with TRBD1 matching over 12 bases. Germline assignment: CDR1 SQVTM and CDR2 ANQGSEA. The ends lost 6 bases at V and 6 bases at J; junction bases unmatched: 12. This CDR3 has 16 amino acids. The CDR3 DNA follows: TGCAGCGTAGCTGGGGGGGACAGGGGGCCTGAAAACACCATATATTTT. Translating it yields CSVAGGDRGPENTIYF. The variable domain in full, completed from reference TRBV29-1 and TRBJ1-3, reads SAVISQKPSRDICQRGTSLTIQCQVDSQVTMMFWYRQQPGQSLTLIATANQGSEATYESGFVIDKFPISRPNLTFSTLTVSNMSPEDSSIYLCSVAGGDRGPENTIYFGEGSWLTVV.

This sequence joins TRBV5-5 and TRBJ2-6; TRBD1 aligns across 9 bases. V lost 0 bases and J lost 3; bases outside the gene matches: 4. This CDR3 has 17 residues. Germline CDR1 and CDR2: SGHKS and YYEKEE (reference sequence). This chain's CDR3 is CASSLAGTGFGANVLTF. The CDR3 nucleotides read TGTGCCAGCAGCTTGGCCGGGACAGGGTTTGGGGCCAACGTCCTGACTTTC.

This chain uses TRBV19 with TRBJ2-5, with D possibly TRBD2 on 5 matching bases. Trimming removed 5 bases from V and 2 bases from J, with 9 bases in between. The CDR3 extends over 13 amino acids. CDR1 LNHDA and CDR2 SQIVND come from the germline V gene (reference sequence). For the CDR3, the DNA is TGTGCCAGTAGTCCCGGGGTACAAGAGACCCAGTACTTC. It specifies CASSPGVQETQYF.

The chain has TRBV5-8 and TRBJ2-5; possibly TRBD1 for D (6 bases). This CDR3 has 15 residues. V dropped 4 bases and J dropped 4 bases, with 17 bases sitting between them. Germline-derived CDR1 and CDR2 are SGHTS and YDEGEE. The CDR3 DNA reads TGTGCCAGCAGCGTCCCGGGACAACGGGGAGAGACCCAGTACTTC. This sequence encodes CASSVPGQRGETQYF.

The rearrangement joins TRBV7-8 to TRBJ2-1; 10 nucleotides agree with TRBD2. Germline V gene data show CDR1 as SGHVS and CDR2 as FQNEAQ. The ends lost 1 base at V and 9 bases at J; junction bases unmatched: 0. The CDR3 is 13 amino acids. The CDR3 loop reads CASSLVAGGEQFF. In DNA, the CDR3 is TGTGCCAGCAGCTTAGTAGCGGGGGGTGAGCAGTTCTTC.

This chain links TRBV6-1 with TRBJ1-6; TRBD1 matches at 10 bases. Germline CDR1 and CDR2: MNHNS and SASEGT. Trimming took 1 base from V and 15 from J; bases not matched to a gene: 3. This CDR3 spans 13 amino acids. CDR3 in amino acids: CASSEGQGAFLHF. CDR3 in DNA: TGTGCCAGCAGTGAAGGACAGGGGGCGTTCCTCCACTTT.

The rearrangement joins TRBV7-2 to TRBJ2-7; 9 bases agree with TRBD1. This CDR3 contains 16 residues. The V gene's germline CDR1 is SGHTA and CDR2 FQGNSA. After removal of 5 bases from V and 2 bases from J, the junction contained 10 bases not matched to a gene. The CDR3 nucleotides are TGTGCCAGCAGCCCAGATGGAGGGACAGGGACCTACGAGCAGTACTTC. Residues: CASSPDGGTGTYEQYF.

The V gene is TRBV24-1, the J gene TRBJ2-2; 9 nucleotides agree with TRBD1. This CDR3 has 18 amino acids. Trimming cost V 3 bases and J 4 bases; bases outside gene matches: 11. The germline gives CDR1 KGHDR, CDR2 SFDVKD. The CDR3 spells CATSDMPGQGVSTGELFF. The DNA for the CDR3 is TGTGCCACCAGTGATATGCCGGGACAGGGTGTATCCACCGGGGAGCTGTTTTTT.

The chain recombines TRBV28 with TRBJ1-3; D call uncertain. In germline, CDR1 is MDHEN, CDR2 SYDVKM. This CDR3 has 15 residues. Trimming cost V 3 bases and J 0 bases, with 9 bases left between them. As DNA, the CDR3 is TGTGCCAGCAGTTTGAGGCGCAACTCTGGAAACACCATATATTTT. As protein: CASSLRRNSGNTIYF.

This clone has a handful of counts. The rearrangement uses TRBV28 and TRBJ1-6; 7 nucleotides match TRBD1. Looked up from germline, CDR1 is MDHEN and CDR2 is SYDVKM. The CDR3 covers 14 residues. V trimming: 5 bases; J trimming: 7 bases; junction bases outside the gene matches: 5. CDR3 protein: CASSTNRGNSPLHF. CDR3 DNA: TGTGCCAGCAGTACGAACAGGGGAAATTCACCCCTCCACTTT. The full variable domain, with the rest looked up from reference TRBV28 and TRBJ1-6, is DVKVTQSSRYLVKRTGEKVFLECVQDMDHENMFWYRQDPGLGLRLIYFSYDVKMKEKGDIPEGYSVSREKKERFSLILESASTNQTSMYLCASSTNRGNSPLHFGNGTRLTVT.

This rearrangement joins TRBV7-2 to TRBJ1-1; no reliable D call. The CDR3 spans 18 residues. Per the germline V gene, CDR1 is SGHTA and CDR2 is FQGNSA. With 4 bases removed from V and 0 bases from J, the gap between germline ends came to 21 bases. CDR3 sequence (DNA): TGTGCCAGCAGCTCCCGTGGGCTACAAACCCTAATGAACACTGAAGCTTTCTTT. Translating it yields CASSSRGLQTLMNTEAFF.

This clone turned up a few times. The chain carries TRBV6-2 or TRBV6-3 and TRBJ1-1, with TRBD1 matching 7 bases. The CDR3 consists of 18 residues. Per germline, CDR1 MNHEY and CDR2 SVGEGT. The ends lost 6 bases at V and 0 bases at J; junction bases unmatched: 16. CDR3 in DNA: TGTGCCAGCAGCGCTAGAGGAGGGGGCTGGCTTATGAACACTGAAGCTTTCTTT. It yields the protein CASSARGGGWLMNTEAFF.

This chain uses TRBV19 with TRBJ1-1, with D unresolved. CDR1 is LNHDA and CDR2 is SQIVND in the germline V gene (reference sequence). The V end was cut by 7 bases, the J end by 6 bases, with 18 bases between. The CDR3 extends over 14 amino acids. The CDR3 is CASTPWQEAAEAFF. The CDR3 bases are TGTGCCAGTACCCCGTGGCAGGAGGCCGCTGAAGCTTTCTTT.

The V and J genes are TRBV9 and TRBJ1-1, with 10 bases matching TRBD1. CDR1 SGDLS and CDR2 YYNGEE come from the germline V gene. The CDR3 length is 18 residues. With V trimmed by 2 bases and J by 0 bases, 10 bases remained unmatched. CDR3 coding DNA: TGTGCCAGCAGCGTGGGAGTGGGGACAGGGGTCCTGAACACTGAAGCTTTCTTT. The encoded protein is CASSVGVGTGVLNTEAFF.

Comments on this clone: Other DNA sequences from this sample encode an identical CDR3 as well. The chain carries TRBV11-3 and TRBJ1-1; 8 nucleotides agree with TRBD1. Per the germline V gene, CDR1 is SGHNT and CDR2 is YENEEA. CDR3 length: 13 residues. The J segment lost 3 bases and the V segment lost 3 bases, leaving 0 bases of the junction unmatched. Here the CDR3 DNA reads TGTGCCAGCAGCTTGGACAGGGACACTGAAGCTTTCTTT. Its protein is CASSLDRDTEAFF.

The chain carries TRBV24-1 and TRBJ2-5; TRBD1 agrees at 11 bases. The CDR3 extends over 16 amino acids. J was trimmed by 5 bases and V by 6 bases; bases with no gene match: 10. Per germline, CDR1 KGHDR and CDR2 SFDVKD. CDR3 bases: TGTGCCACCAGTATGGGGCGGACAGGGGGCGAGGAGACCCAGTACTTC. Amino acids: CATSMGRTGGEETQYF.